This TCR beta chain was sequenced for a study of cytomegalovirus exposure and HLA in healthy donors. The wider study: Both the roughly 120 validation repertoires and the approximately 670 first-cohort repertoires used the same platform, as reported by a later analysis. Study-wide findings and caveats: First-cohort TCR clusters were later found to tend to co-occur in the 120 validation repertoires.

Germline CDR1 SQVTM, CDR2 ANQGSEA. CDR3 length equals 15 residues. After removal of 6 bases from V and 7 bases from J, the junction contained 14 bases not matched to a gene. As regards this clone: Its cognate antigen is unknown.

Profiled with immunoSEQ multiplex PCR; TCRdb holds only in-frame clones, not every one. The sample carries about 74,000 clones, around 94% recorded once. The rearrangement joins TRBV29-1 to TRBJ1-4; TRBD1 agrees at 7 bases. Sequenced material: PBMCs. This sequence originates from a woman in her late teens or twenties in good health and CMV-seropositive. The CDR3 sequence: CSVSTPGGRSEKLFF. The CDR3 DNA follows: TGCAGCGTGAGCACCCCAGGGGGGCGCAGTGAAAAACTGTTTTTT. Full variable domain (rest looked up from reference TRBV29-1 and TRBJ1-4): SAVISQKPSRDICQRGTSLTIQCQVDSQVTMMFWYRQQPGQSLTLIATANQGSEATYESGFVIDKFPISRPNLTFSTLTVSNMSPEDSSIYLCSVSTPGGRSEKLFFGSGTQLSVL.